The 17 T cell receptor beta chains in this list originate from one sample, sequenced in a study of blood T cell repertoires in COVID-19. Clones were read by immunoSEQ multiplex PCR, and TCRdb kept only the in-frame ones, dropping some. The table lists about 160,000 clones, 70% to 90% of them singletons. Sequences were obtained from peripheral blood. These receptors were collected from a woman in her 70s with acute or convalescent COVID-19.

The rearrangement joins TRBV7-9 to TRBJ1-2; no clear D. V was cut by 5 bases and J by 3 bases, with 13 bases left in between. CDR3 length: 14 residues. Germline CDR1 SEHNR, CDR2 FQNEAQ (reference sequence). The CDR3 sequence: CASSPLPNDYGYTF. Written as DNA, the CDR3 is TGTGCCAGCAGCCCACTACCGAACGACTATGGCTACACCTTC. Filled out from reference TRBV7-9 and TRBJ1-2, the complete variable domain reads DTGVSQNPRHKITKRGQNVTFRCDPISEHNRLYWYRQTLGQGPEFLTYFQNEAQLEKSRLLSDRFSAERPKGSFSTLEIQRTEQGDSAMYLCASSPLPNDYGYTFGSGTRLTVV.

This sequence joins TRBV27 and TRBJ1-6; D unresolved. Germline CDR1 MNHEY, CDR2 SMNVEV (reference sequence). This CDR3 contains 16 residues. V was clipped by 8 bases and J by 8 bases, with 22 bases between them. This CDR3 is CASRIWAVGIDSPLHF. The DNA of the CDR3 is TGTGCCAGCCGTATTTGGGCCGTGGGTATCGATTCACCCCTCCACTTT.

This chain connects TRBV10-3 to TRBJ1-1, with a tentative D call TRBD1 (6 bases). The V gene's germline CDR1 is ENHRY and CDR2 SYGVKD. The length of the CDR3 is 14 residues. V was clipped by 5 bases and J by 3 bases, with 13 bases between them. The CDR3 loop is CAISMRSGDTEAFF. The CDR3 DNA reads TGTGCCATCAGTATGCGGTCAGGGGACACTGAAGCTTTCTTT.

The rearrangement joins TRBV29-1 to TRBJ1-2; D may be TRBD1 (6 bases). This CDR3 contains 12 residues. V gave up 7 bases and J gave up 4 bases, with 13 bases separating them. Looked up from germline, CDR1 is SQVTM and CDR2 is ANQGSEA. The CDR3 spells CSAYRAGYGYTF. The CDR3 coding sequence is TGCAGCGCCTACAGGGCGGGCTATGGCTACACCTTC.

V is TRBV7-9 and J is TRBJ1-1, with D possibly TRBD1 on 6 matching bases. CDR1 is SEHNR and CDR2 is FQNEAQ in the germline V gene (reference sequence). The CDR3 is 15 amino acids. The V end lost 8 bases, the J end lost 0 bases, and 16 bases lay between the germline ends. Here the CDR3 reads CASQRSDRLNTEAFF. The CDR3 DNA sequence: TGTGCCAGCCAGAGGTCGGACAGACTGAACACTGAAGCTTTCTTT.

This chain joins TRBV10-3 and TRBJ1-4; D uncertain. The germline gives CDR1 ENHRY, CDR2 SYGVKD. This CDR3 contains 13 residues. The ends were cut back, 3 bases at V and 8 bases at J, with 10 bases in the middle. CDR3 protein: CAISEGGNEKLFF. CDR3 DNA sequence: TGTGCCATCAGTGAAGGAGGGAACGAAAAACTGTTTTTT.

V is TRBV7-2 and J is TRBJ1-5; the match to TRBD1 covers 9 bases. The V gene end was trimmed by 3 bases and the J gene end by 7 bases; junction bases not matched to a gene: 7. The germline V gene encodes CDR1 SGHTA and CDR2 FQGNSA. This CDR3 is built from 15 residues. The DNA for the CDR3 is TGTGCCAGCAGCTTTTGGACAGGGGAGAGGCAGCCCCAGCATTTT. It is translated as CASSFWTGERQPQHF.

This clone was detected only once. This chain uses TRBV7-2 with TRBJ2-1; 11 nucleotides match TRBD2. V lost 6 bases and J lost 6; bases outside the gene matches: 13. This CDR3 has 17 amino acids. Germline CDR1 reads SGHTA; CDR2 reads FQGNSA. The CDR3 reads CASRELWISGRGNEQFF. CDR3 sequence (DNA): TGTGCCAGCAGGGAATTATGGATTAGCGGGAGGGGCAATGAGCAGTTCTTC.

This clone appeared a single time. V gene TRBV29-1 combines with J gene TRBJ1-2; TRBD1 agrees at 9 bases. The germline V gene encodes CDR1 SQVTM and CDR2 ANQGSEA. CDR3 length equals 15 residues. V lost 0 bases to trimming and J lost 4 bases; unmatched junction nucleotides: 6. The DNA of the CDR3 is TGCAGCGTTGAAGATTCTCGGACAGGGGTCTATGGCTACACCTTC. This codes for CSVEDSRTGVYGYTF.

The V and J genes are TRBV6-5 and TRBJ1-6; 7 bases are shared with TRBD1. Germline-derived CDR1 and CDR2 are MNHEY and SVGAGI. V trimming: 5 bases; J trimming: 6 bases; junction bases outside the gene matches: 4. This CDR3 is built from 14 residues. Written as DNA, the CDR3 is TGTGCCAGCAGTAAGGGACAGCTTAATTCACCCCTCCACTTT. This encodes CASSKGQLNSPLHF.

CDR3 in DNA: TGTGCCACCAGCAGAGAGGCAGGGAAGATGAACACTGAAGCTTTCTTT. Translating gives CATSREAGKMNTEAFF. The J gene is TRBJ1-1, the V gene TRBV15; D is perhaps TRBD1 (5 bases). This CDR3 spans 16 amino acids. V was shortened by 0 bases and J by 0 bases, with 11 bases between the two germline ends. Germline CDR1 is LNHNV and CDR2 is YYDKDF (reference sequence).

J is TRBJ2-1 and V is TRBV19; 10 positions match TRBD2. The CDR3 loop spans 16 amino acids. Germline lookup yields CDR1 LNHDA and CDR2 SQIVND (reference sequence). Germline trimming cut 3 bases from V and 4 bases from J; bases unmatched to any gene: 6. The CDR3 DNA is TGTGCCAGTAGTATTAGCGGGGGGCACCCGTACAATGAGCAGTTCTTC. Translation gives CASSISGGHPYNEQFF.

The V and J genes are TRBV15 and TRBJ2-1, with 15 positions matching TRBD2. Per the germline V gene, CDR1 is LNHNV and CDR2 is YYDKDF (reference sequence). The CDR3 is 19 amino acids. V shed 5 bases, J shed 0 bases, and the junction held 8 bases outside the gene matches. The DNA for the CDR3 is TGTGCCACCAGCCGGGGACTAGCGGGGGGTCATAGCTCCTACAATGAGCAGTTCTTC. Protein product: CATSRGLAGGHSSYNEQFF. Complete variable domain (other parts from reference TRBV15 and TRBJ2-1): DAMVIQNPRYQVTQFGKPVTLSCSQTLNHNVMYWYQQKSSQAPKLLFHYYDKDFNNEADTPDNFQSRRPNTSFCFLDIRSPGLGDTAMYLCATSRGLAGGHSSYNEQFFGPGTRLTVL.

The CDR3 region is CASSVAGGYTEAFF. The CDR3 DNA reads TGTGCCAGCAGCGTAGCGGGCGGGTACACTGAAGCTTTCTTT. The rearrangement uses TRBV9 and TRBJ1-1; D gene ambiguous. The germline V and J ends were trimmed by 0 bases and 3 bases, with 9 bases remaining between them. This CDR3 has 14 residues. The germline V gene encodes CDR1 SGDLS and CDR2 YYNGEE.

The CDR3 region is CASSRTDSNQPQHF. The CDR3 bases are TGTGCCAGCTCCCGAACAGATAGCAATCAGCCCCAGCATTTT. This chain joins TRBV18 and TRBJ1-5, with D unclear. The CDR3 spans 14 residues. Trimming left V 6 bases short and J 0 bases short, with 9 bases between. CDR1 KGHSH and CDR2 LQKENI come from the germline V gene.

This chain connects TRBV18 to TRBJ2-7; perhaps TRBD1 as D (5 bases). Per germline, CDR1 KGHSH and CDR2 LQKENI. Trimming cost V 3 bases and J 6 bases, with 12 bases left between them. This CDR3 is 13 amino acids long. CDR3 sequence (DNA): TGTGCCAGCTCACCGGGGCAGGGCAGCGAGCAGTACTTC. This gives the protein CASSPGQGSEQYF.

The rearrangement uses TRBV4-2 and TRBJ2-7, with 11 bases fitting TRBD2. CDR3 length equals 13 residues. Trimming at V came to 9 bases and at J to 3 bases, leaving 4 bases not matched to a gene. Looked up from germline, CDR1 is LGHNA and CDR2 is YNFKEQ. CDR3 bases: TGTGCCAGAACTAGCGGGGGAGGCTACGAGCAGTACTTC. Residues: CARTSGGGYEQYF.